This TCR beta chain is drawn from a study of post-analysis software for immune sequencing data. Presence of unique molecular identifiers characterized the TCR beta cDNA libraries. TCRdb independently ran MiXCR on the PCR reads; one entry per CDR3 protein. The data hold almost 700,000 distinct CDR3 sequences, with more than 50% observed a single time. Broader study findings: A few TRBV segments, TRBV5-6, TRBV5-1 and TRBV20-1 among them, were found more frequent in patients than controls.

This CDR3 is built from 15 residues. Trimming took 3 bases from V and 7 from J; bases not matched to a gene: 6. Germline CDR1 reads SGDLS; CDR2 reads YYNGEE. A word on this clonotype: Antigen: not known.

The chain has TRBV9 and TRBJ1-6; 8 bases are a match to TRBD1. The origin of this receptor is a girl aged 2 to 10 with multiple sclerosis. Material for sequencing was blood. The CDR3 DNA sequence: TGTGCCAGCAGCGCGGACAGGGCGGGCAATTCACCCCTCCACTTT. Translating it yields CASSADRAGNSPLHF.